This paragraph reports one TCR beta chain. Per the original data handling: Scientists estimated how many nucleated cells there were by amplifying reference gene primers. Method: immunoSEQ multiplex PCR; TCRdb's copy keeps in-frame clones and lacks some. The DNA was the basis for D and trimming; V, J and clone size are from that table. Of about 23,000 clones in the sample, about 83% were seen once. The CDR3 runs to 15 residues. The germline gives CDR1 SGHTA, CDR2 FQGNSA. Deletions cut 1 base from V and 2 bases from J, with 9 bases between. These data belong to a study of blood T cell repertoires in COVID-19.

The chain links TRBV7-2 to TRBJ1-5; D uncertain. The receptor comes from a man in his 70s with acute or convalescent COVID-19. Sequenced sample: peripheral blood. The CDR3 nucleotides are TGTGCCAGCAGCTTAGTAGCGTTTGGCAATCAGCCCCAGCATTTT. This encodes CASSLVAFGNQPQHF.